This passage covers 26 T cell receptor beta chains from one sample sequenced in a study of OX40 agonist ivuxolimab in advanced cancers. Sequenced by immunoSEQ multiplex PCR; TCRdb stores in-frame clones only, minus some. Of 81,000 or so clones detected, 88% appear once; the ten largest clones hold approximately 0.45%. The sequencing used CD4+ or CD8+ T cells sorted from blood, collected in a trial of the OX40 agonist ivuxolimab. These receptors were taken from an adult with an advanced solid tumor such as melanoma, head and neck, liver or kidney cancer.

The chain is built from TRBV6-1 and TRBJ2-7, with D hard to call. Between the trimmed V and J ends, which lost 6 bases and 8 bases, there was a span of 23 bases. The CDR3 sequence is 15 residues long. The V gene's germline CDR1 is MNHNS and CDR2 SASEGT. DNA of the CDR3: TGTGCCAGCAGCTACGACGGCTCAACCCTCAACCAGCAGTACTTC. Protein: CASSYDGSTLNQQYF.

The chain recombines TRBV6-6 with TRBJ1-2; 8 bases map to TRBD1. The V gene end was trimmed by 10 bases and the J gene end by 10 bases; junction bases not matched to a gene: 17. This CDR3 contains 14 residues. CDR1 and CDR2 (germline): MNHNY, SVGAGI (reference sequence). The CDR3 reads CAISANGGQGAYTF. The CDR3 nucleotides read TGTGCCATCAGCGCAAACGGCGGACAGGGCGCCTACACCTTC.

The table lists this clone with a count of one. The rearrangement links TRBV6-1 to TRBJ2-3; weak D call: TRBD1 (6 bases). V was pared by 4 bases and J by 2 bases, with 7 bases between. Per the germline V gene, CDR1 is MNHNS and CDR2 is SASEGT. This CDR3 is 13 amino acids long. This CDR3 reads CASSGGHTDTQYF. As DNA, the CDR3 is TGTGCCAGCAGTGGGGGACACACAGATACGCAGTATTTT.

The count of this clone is one. The chain links TRBV5-1 to TRBJ2-5; weak D call: TRBD1 (5 bases). The ends were cut back, 4 bases at V and 0 bases at J, with 10 bases in the middle. The CDR3 consists of 14 residues. The V gene's germline CDR1 is SGHRS and CDR2 YFSETQ. CDR3 sequence reads: CASSPGANQETQYF. CDR3 sequence (DNA): TGCGCCAGCAGCCCTGGGGCGAACCAAGAGACCCAGTACTTC.

The chain couples TRBV5-6 to TRBJ1-5; D uncertain. Germline CDR1 is SGHDT and CDR2 is YYEEEE. V gave up 6 bases and J gave up 7 bases, with 11 bases separating them. The CDR3 runs 12 residues. CDR3 nucleotides: TGTGCCAGCAACTTTGCGGGACAGCCCCAGCATTTT. Amino acid sequence: CASNFAGQPQHF.

V is TRBV7-3 and J is TRBJ2-1, with D unresolved. This CDR3 contains 14 residues. Germline V lookup: CDR1 SGHTA, CDR2 FQGTGA. The V and J ends lost 1 base and 6 bases respectively, with 10 bases between them. CDR3 loop: CASSLNVEPNEQFF. The DNA for the CDR3 is TGTGCCAGCAGCTTAAACGTCGAACCCAATGAGCAGTTCTTC. Full variable domain (missing parts from reference TRBV7-3 and TRBJ2-1): GAGVSQTPSNKVTEKGKYVELRCDPISGHTALYWYRQSLGQGPEFLIYFQGTGAADDSGLPNDRFFAVRPEGSVSTLKIQRTERGDSAVYLCASSLNVEPNEQFFGPGTRLTVL.

The chain joins TRBV5-1 to TRBJ2-7; tentatively, D is TRBD2 (6 bases). The germline V gene encodes CDR1 SGHRS and CDR2 YFSETQ. V was cut by 4 bases and J by 5 bases, with 16 bases left in between. The CDR3 loop spans 14 amino acids. CDR3 in amino acids: CASSHAGSSHEQYF. Here the CDR3 DNA reads TGCGCCAGCAGCCACGCGGGAAGTAGCCACGAGCAGTACTTC.

The chain joins TRBV2 to TRBJ1-2; 9 positions agree with TRBD1. Germline CDR1 reads SNHLY; CDR2 reads FYNNEI. With V trimmed by 9 bases and J by 2 bases, 4 bases remained unmatched. The CDR3 runs 13 residues. DNA of the CDR3: TGTGCCAGTAACAGGGGGCTGAACTATGGCTACACCTTC. It translates to CASNRGLNYGYTF.

The J gene is TRBJ1-5, the V gene TRBV29-1; the D gene is possibly TRBD1 (6 bases). V lost 6 bases, J lost 0 bases, and 12 bases lay in between. In germline, CDR1 is SQVTM, CDR2 ANQGSEA. The CDR3 has 14 amino acids. The CDR3 bases are TGCAGCGTGCAAACAGGGAATAGCAATCAGCCCCAGCATTTT. Translating it yields CSVQTGNSNQPQHF.

V is TRBV18 and J is TRBJ1-1; D gene unclear. The germline CDR1 and CDR2 sequences are KGHSH and LQKENI. Deletions cut 2 bases from V and 3 bases from J, with 10 bases between. The CDR3 sequence is 14 residues long. CDR3 coding DNA: TGTGCCAGCTCACCAGTCCGAGGAGACACTGAAGCTTTCTTT. Encoded protein: CASSPVRGDTEAFF.

The chain links TRBV7-2 to TRBJ2-7; 7 bases match TRBD1. V lost 5 bases and J lost 2; bases outside the gene matches: 9. The CDR3 is 15 amino acids. Germline V gene sequence: CDR1 SGHTA, CDR2 FQGNSA. The CDR3 is CASSLRDSKAYEQYF. The CDR3 DNA sequence: TGTGCCAGCAGCCTCCGGGACAGTAAAGCCTACGAGCAGTACTTC.

This clone was observed a handful of times. V is TRBV6-5 and J is TRBJ2-7; TRBD1 is a possible D gene (5 bases). Between the trimmed V and J ends, which lost 6 bases and 2 bases, there was a span of 11 bases. Germline loops: CDR1 MNHEY, CDR2 SVGAGI. The CDR3 has 13 amino acids. The CDR3, as DNA: TGTGCCAGCAGACGGACACTAACCTACGAGCAGTACTTC. Amino acid sequence: CASRRTLTYEQYF.

The chain has TRBV6-5 and TRBJ1-1; 8 bases map to TRBD1. The J segment lost 8 bases and the V segment lost 5 bases, leaving 10 bases of the junction unmatched. Per the germline V gene, CDR1 is MNHEY and CDR2 is SVGAGI. This CDR3 contains 14 residues. The chain's CDR3 is CASSPIPGQAEAFF. The CDR3 DNA is TGTGCCAGCAGTCCGATACCGGGACAGGCGGAAGCTTTCTTT.

The genes are TRBV7-2 and TRBJ1-1, with D possibly being TRBD1 (5 bases). Trimming shortened V by 3 bases and J by 4 bases, and 12 bases separated the two germline ends. The CDR3 runs 14 residues. Germline values: CDR1 SGHTA, CDR2 FQGNSA. Here the CDR3 reads CASSLRGGGTEAFF. In DNA, the CDR3 is TGTGCCAGCAGCTTGAGGGGTGGTGGCACTGAAGCTTTCTTT.

A few counts support this clone. This chain connects TRBV10-3 to TRBJ1-2; D unclear. Trimming removed 1 base at V and 6 bases at J, with 6 bases between. Germline V gene sequence: CDR1 ENHRY, CDR2 SYGVKD. This CDR3 contains 12 residues. The CDR3 coding sequence is TGTGCCATCAGTGAGTATGTGGATGGCTACACCTTC. Amino acid sequence: CAISEYVDGYTF.

The rearrangement joins TRBV12-5 to TRBJ2-3; D possibly corresponds to TRBD2 (5 bases). With 6 bases removed from V and 6 bases from J, the gap between germline ends came to 7 bases. The CDR3 loop spans 11 amino acids. CDR1 is LGHNT, CDR2 FRNRAP, per germline. The CDR3 DNA is TGTGCTAGTGGGAGAGGGGATACGCAGTATTTT. Encoded protein: CASGRGDTQYF.

This clone has just one count. The V call is TRBV29-1, the J call TRBJ2-1; TRBD2 might be the D (6 bases). There are 11 residues in the CDR3. V was shortened by 5 bases and J by 7 bases, with 9 bases between the two germline ends. Germline CDR1 and CDR2: SQVTM and ANQGSEA. The CDR3 DNA reads as TGCAGCGTTTCAGGAGGGAATGAGCAGTTCTTC. As protein: CSVSGGNEQFF.

The chain is built from TRBV5-1 and TRBJ2-2, with TRBD1 matching over 12 bases. This CDR3 has 16 residues. Germline trimming cut 4 bases from V and 6 bases from J; bases unmatched to any gene: 7. CDR1 is SGHRS, CDR2 YFSETQ, per germline. For the CDR3, the DNA is TGCGCCAGCAGCCAGAGGGGACAGGGGGCGGCCGGGGAGCTGTTTTTT. Amino acids: CASSQRGQGAAGELFF.

Worth noting for this clone: Different DNA sequences within this sample yield the same CDR3. V is TRBV6-1 and J is TRBJ1-5, with TRBD1 matching over 9 bases. Germline assignment: CDR1 MNHNS and CDR2 SASEGT. V lost 5 bases to trimming and J lost 7 bases; unmatched junction nucleotides: 3. This CDR3 has 13 amino acids. The chain's CDR3 is CASSPTGGQPQHF. CDR3 coding DNA: TGTGCCAGCAGTCCTACAGGGGGCCAGCCCCAGCATTTT.

The J gene is TRBJ1-5, the V gene TRBV2, with a tentative D call TRBD1 (6 bases). Trimming removed 5 bases from V and 3 bases from J, with 8 bases in between. Per germline, CDR1 SNHLY and CDR2 FYNNEI. The CDR3 is made up of 13 amino acids. The CDR3 region is CASSPGHNQPQHF. The CDR3 DNA sequence: TGTGCCAGCAGTCCGGGACACAATCAGCCCCAGCATTTT.

The chain uses TRBV11-2 and TRBJ1-2; D gene ambiguous. Germline V gene lookup returns CDR1 SGHAT and CDR2 FQNNGV. The CDR3 length is 16 residues. Deletions cut 2 bases from V and 4 bases from J, with 17 bases between. CDR3 loop: CASSLSAVPGPYGYTF. The CDR3 DNA is TGTGCCAGCAGCTTATCCGCCGTCCCGGGCCCCTATGGCTACACCTTC.

The chain combines TRBV6-5 with TRBJ2-5; D might be TRBD2 (7 bases). The CDR3 extends over 13 amino acids. Between the trimmed V and J ends, which lost 6 bases and 9 bases, there was a span of 17 bases. CDR1 is MNHEY, CDR2 SVGAGI, per germline. The CDR3 sequence is CASRTSGGAPQYF. The CDR3 DNA follows: TGTGCCAGCAGAACTAGTGGGGGGGCCCCCCAGTACTTC.

The chain employs TRBV5-5 and TRBJ1-2; D is ambiguous. This CDR3 is 15 amino acids long. Per germline, CDR1 SGHKS and CDR2 YYEKEE (reference sequence). Trimming took 2 bases from V and 3 from J, leaving 14 bases between them. CDR3 sequence (DNA): TGTGCCAGCAGCTTAGTGGCTCAGAAGGACTATGGCTACACCTTC. Protein: CASSLVAQKDYGYTF.

The sample holds a few counts of this clone. Because it lacks the conserved phenylalanine or tryptophan at the end, this CDR3 is likely a read error. The chain employs TRBV2 and TRBJ1-6; D is undetermined. Germline-derived CDR1 and CDR2 are SNHLY and FYNNEI. The V end lost 3 bases, the J end lost 7 bases, and 7 bases lay between the germline ends. There are 13 residues in the CDR3. The CDR3 nucleotides read TGTGCCAGCAGTGACTGGTTGAATTCACCCCTCCACCTT. This codes for CASSDWLNSPLHL.

The DNA for the CDR3 is TGCGCCAGCAGGAGGACGGTCACCGGGGAGCTGTTTTTT. Amino acid sequence: CASRRTVTGELFF. The V gene is TRBV5-1, the J gene TRBJ2-2; no clear D gene. Germline assignment: CDR1 SGHRS and CDR2 YFSETQ. The V end lost 5 bases, the J end lost 4 bases, and 9 bases lay between the germline ends. This CDR3 has 13 amino acids.

Only one count was recorded for this clone. This chain uses TRBV7-2 with TRBJ1-1; D is perhaps TRBD1 (5 bases). V lost 4 bases and J lost 4, with 19 bases in between. CDR1 SGHTA and CDR2 FQGNSA come from the germline V gene. The CDR3 spans 16 residues. The CDR3 reads CASSYPGKIVGTEAFF. DNA of the CDR3: TGTGCCAGCAGCTACCCAGGGAAGATAGTGGGCACTGAAGCTTTCTTT.